Each of the 17 T cell receptor beta chains below was sequenced from the same sample in a study of CD8 T cells in ankylosing spondylitis. These receptors' targets are unknown. Points from the study as a whole: Fewer than ten highly homologous variants made up a TCR beta motif that seemed to typify ankylosing spondylitis blood.

TCRdb re-derived calls from the 5' RACE reads in MiXCR, one entry per CDR3 protein. The table lists about 540,000 distinct CDR3 sequences, about 13% of them singletons, with over 6.5% in the top ten. The specimen sequenced was blood, either unsorted or a sorted T cell fraction (not recorded which). Source of these receptors: a male donor with ankylosing spondylitis.

A few counts support this clonotype. The V gene is TRBV7-2, the J gene TRBJ2-1; D ambiguous. The CDR3 contains 12 residues. V lost 2 bases and J 8 bases, leaving 7 bases between the germline ends. Germline V gene lookup returns CDR1 SGHTA and CDR2 FQGNSA. CDR3 bases: TGTGCCAGCAGCTTACTAGAATATGAGCAGTTCTTC. It yields the protein CASSLLEYEQFF.

Concerning this clonotype itself: This sequence may be a read error, since a much larger clone differs from it by one base. V usage is TRBV12-3 or TRBV12-4 and J usage is TRBJ2-7; no clear D. The CDR3 length is 12 residues. This chain's CDR3 is CAISLGTYEQYV. The CDR3 DNA reads TGTGCCATCAGTTTAGGCACCTACGAGCAGTACGTC.

This clonotype was picked up many times. The CDR3 DNA is TGTGCCAGCAACCCAGACAATGAGCAGTTCTTC. Translated, it gives CASNPDNEQFF. J is TRBJ2-1 and V is TRBV12-3 or TRBV12-4; D is uncertain. V lost 7 bases and J lost 5, with 6 bases in between. The CDR3 is 11 amino acids.

This clonotype has ten or more counts. The rearrangement uses TRBV5-1 and TRBJ2-7; 9 bases are shared with TRBD2. Losses at the gene ends were 4 bases for V and 7 bases for J; bases not matched to a gene: 9. Germline lookup yields CDR1 SGHRS and CDR2 YFSETQ. The CDR3 spans 14 residues. CDR3 amino acids: CASSLSGRVEEQYF. In DNA, the CDR3 is TGCGCCAGCAGCCTTAGCGGGAGAGTAGAAGAGCAGTACTTC.

This clonotype has just one count. The J gene is TRBJ2-3, the V gene TRBV29-1; TRBD1 agrees at 8 bases. CDR1 SQVTM and CDR2 ANQGSEA come from the germline V gene. V lost 5 bases and J lost 3; bases outside the gene matches: 10. The CDR3 extends over 15 amino acids. The CDR3 DNA is TGCAGCGTTAGGGCCGACAGGGGTTCAACAGATACGCAGTATTTT. Its protein is CSVRADRGSTDTQYF.

The V and J genes are TRBV29-1 and TRBJ1-1; 9 nucleotides align to TRBD1. This CDR3 comprises 14 residues. The germline CDR1 and CDR2 sequences are SQVTM and ANQGSEA. Losses at the gene ends were 7 bases for V and 1 base for J; bases not matched to a gene: 7. CDR3 protein: CSADRGFTNTEAFF. CDR3 sequence (DNA): TGCAGCGCTGACAGGGGGTTTACGAACACTGAAGCTTTCTTT.

This clonotype was counted a few times. CDR3 sequence (DNA): TGTGCCAGCAGTAAACTAGCGGGAGTGTTCAATGAGCAGTTCTTC. Protein sequence: CASSKLAGVFNEQFF. This sequence joins TRBV6-1 and TRBJ2-1, with TRBD2 matching 11 bases. The CDR3 length is 15 residues. Per the germline V gene, CDR1 is MNHNS and CDR2 is SASEGT. Losses at the gene ends were 5 bases for V and 6 bases for J; bases not matched to a gene: 6.

This clonotype has more than one count but fewer than ten. The genes are TRBV12-3 or TRBV12-4 and TRBJ2-1; D not resolved. The CDR3 totals 11 residues. The V gene lost 6 bases and the J gene lost 10 bases, with 10 bases spanning the gap. The CDR3 spells CASRRTTEQFF. Written as DNA, the CDR3 is TGTGCCAGCAGAAGGACCACGGAGCAGTTCTTC.

This clonotype occurred many times. The chain links TRBV15 to TRBJ1-4, with D unresolved. V gave up 3 bases and J gave up 5 bases, with 10 bases separating them. The CDR3 spans 14 residues. The V gene's germline CDR1 is LNHNV and CDR2 YYDKDF (reference sequence). CDR3 nucleotide sequence: TGTGCCACCAGCAGGGGCGAGCCAAATGAAAAACTGTTTTTT. Its protein is CATSRGEPNEKLFF.

This clonotype has only a few counts. The CDR3 here is CSAQNPRGQVHNEQFF. DNA for the CDR3: TGCAGTGCCCAAAACCCCCGCGGACAGGTCCACAATGAGCAGTTCTTC. The chain employs TRBV20-1 and TRBJ2-1, with 7 positions matching TRBD1. The CDR3 contains 16 residues. Germline CDR1 is DFQATT and CDR2 is SNEGSKA (reference sequence). V gave up 6 bases and J gave up 5 bases; unmatched junction bases: 16.

This clonotype has ten or more counts. The genes are TRBV12-3 or TRBV12-4 and TRBJ2-1; D call uncertain. This CDR3 has 13 residues. With 6 bases removed from V and 4 bases from J, the gap between germline ends came to 10 bases. The CDR3 sequence is CASSRQGYNEQFF. The CDR3 DNA reads TGTGCCAGCAGCAGGCAAGGATACAATGAGCAGTTCTTC.

This clonotype has a handful of counts. The J gene is TRBJ2-1, the V gene TRBV20-1, with 9 bases identical to TRBD1. Germline V gives CDR1 DFQATT, CDR2 SNEGSKA (reference sequence). This CDR3 spans 14 amino acids. The J segment lost 4 bases and the V segment lost 3 bases, leaving 4 bases of the junction unmatched. The CDR3 DNA sequence: TGCAGTGCTAGGTACAGGGGGCTATACAATGAGCAGTTCTTC. Protein sequence: CSARYRGLYNEQFF.

V and J are TRBV9 and TRBJ2-3; 8 bases are a match to TRBD2. CDR1 and CDR2 (germline): SGDLS, YYNGEE. The CDR3 consists of 13 residues. J gave up 10 bases and V 0 bases, and 4 bases lay outside the gene matches. CDR3 coding DNA: TGTGCCAGCAGCGTAGGTAGCGGGATAGCGCAGTATTTT. This translates into CASSVGSGIAQYF.

This clonotype was observed a handful of times. This sequence joins TRBV10-3 and TRBJ1-6; D is ambiguous. The CDR3 runs 13 residues. Germline CDR1 reads ENHRY; CDR2 reads SYGVKD. Trimming removed 2 bases from V and 8 bases from J, with 7 bases in between. The CDR3 coding sequence is TGTGCCATCAGTGAGATCAAGGATTCACCCCTCCACTTT. Translated, it gives CAISEIKDSPLHF.

This clonotype was observed a handful of times. This sequence joins TRBV29-1 and TRBJ2-1, with a weak D call TRBD1 (6 bases). Between the trimmed V and J ends, which lost 6 bases and 12 bases, there was a span of 12 bases. The CDR3 loop spans 10 amino acids. The V gene's germline CDR1 is SQVTM and CDR2 ANQGSEA. DNA for the CDR3: TGCAGCGTCCACAGGGAGATGCAGTTCTTC. Protein: CSVHREMQFF.

The sample holds a few counts of this clonotype. The chain employs TRBV19 and TRBJ2-3; 7 bases agree with TRBD2. This CDR3 is built from 14 residues. The V gene's germline CDR1 is LNHDA and CDR2 SQIVND (reference sequence). V dropped 6 bases and J dropped 2; count of bases not matched to a gene: 5. CDR3 DNA sequence: TGTGCCAGTAGACACCGGGACTACACAGATACGCAGTATTTT. Its translation: CASRHRDYTDTQYF.

This chain joins TRBV12-3 or TRBV12-4 and TRBJ1-1; D is uncertain. The CDR3 extends over 14 amino acids. V was pared by 1 base and J by 5 bases, with 11 bases between. CDR3 sequence reads: CASSLVIKGTEAFF. As DNA, the CDR3 is TGTGCCAGCAGTTTAGTGATCAAAGGGACTGAAGCTTTCTTT.